These 14 T cell receptor beta chains came from one sample sequenced in a study of yellow fever vaccine responses in identical twins. Via MiXCR, TCRdb re-called the RT-PCR reads, giving one row per CDR3 protein. This sample has under 12,000 distinct CDR3 sequences, with more than 65% found just once. The material was T cells from blood (PBMCs), unsorted or a sorted subset (not recorded which), obtained before or after yellow fever vaccination (not recorded which). The receptors shown here come from a woman in her late teens or twenties who received the yellow fever vaccine.

V and J are TRBV7-3 and TRBJ2-3; TRBD2 is a possible D gene (7 bases). Trimming left V 1 base short and J 1 base short, with 12 bases between. Germline V CDR1 and CDR2: SGHTA, FQGTGA. This CDR3 region has 16 residues. The CDR3 reads CASSLNGGARTDTQYF. Here the CDR3 DNA reads TGTGCCAGCAGCTTAAATGGGGGGGCGCGCACAGATACGCAGTATTTT.

V gene TRBV11-2 combines with J gene TRBJ2-1, with D possibly matching TRBD2 (6 bases). CDR3 length: 18 residues. Germline CDR1 is SGHAT and CDR2 is FQNNGV. Trimming shortened V by 3 bases and J by 4 bases, and 22 bases separated the two germline ends. The CDR3 DNA reads as TGTGCCAGCAGCTTGTCGAGGGTTTTTTGGCGGGGATACAATGAGCAGTTCTTC. Translated, it gives CASSLSRVFWRGYNEQFF.

The chain has TRBV12-3 or TRBV12-4 and TRBJ2-7, with TRBD1 matching 7 bases. V shed 6 bases, J shed 4 bases, and the junction held 3 bases outside the gene matches. The CDR3 runs to 12 residues. The DNA for the CDR3 is TGTGCCAGCAGCCAGACAGGGTACGAGCAGTACGTC. Its protein product is CASSQTGYEQYV.

The genes are TRBV18 and TRBJ1-2; D unresolved. Deletions cut 5 bases from V and 2 bases from J, with 12 bases between. Germline assignment: CDR1 KGHSH and CDR2 LQKENI. This CDR3 is 14 amino acids long. CDR3 protein: CASSDKDPNYGYTF. The DNA of the CDR3 is TGTGCCAGCTCAGATAAGGACCCCAACTATGGCTACACCTTC.

J is TRBJ2-2 and V is TRBV29-1, with a weak D call TRBD2 (5 bases). Germline V gene sequence: CDR1 SQVTM, CDR2 ANQGSEA. This CDR3 is built from 13 residues. Trimming shortened V by 3 bases and J by 1 base, and 6 bases separated the two germline ends. The CDR3 sequence: CSVDAGNTGELFF. The CDR3 DNA reads as TGCAGCGTTGATGCGGGGAACACCGGGGAGCTGTTTTTT.

The rearrangement uses TRBV9 and TRBJ2-7; 8 nucleotides line up with TRBD1. Germline V gene data show CDR1 as SGDLS and CDR2 as YYNGEE. J was trimmed by 9 bases and V by 4 bases; bases with no gene match: 12. The CDR3 is 14 amino acids. The CDR3 region is CASSLKDRASVQYF. DNA of the CDR3: TGTGCCAGCAGCCTCAAGGACAGGGCTTCAGTGCAGTACTTC.

CDR3: CASSPTGEDSPLHF. The CDR3 DNA is TGTGCCAGCAGCCCGACAGGCGAGGACTCACCCCTCCACTTT. This chain connects TRBV7-6 to TRBJ1-6; D is possibly TRBD1 (6 bases). The CDR3 length is 14 residues. V was cut by 5 bases and J by 10 bases, with 15 bases left in between. Germline-derived CDR1 and CDR2 are SGHVS and FNYEAQ.

This sequence joins TRBV9 and TRBJ2-1; unclear D gene. The CDR3 extends over 15 amino acids. Per germline, CDR1 SGDLS and CDR2 YYNGEE. V was trimmed by 0 bases and J by 2 bases, leaving 9 bases between them. CDR3 coding DNA: TGTGCCAGCAGCGTAGAGGTGACACCCTACAATGAGCAGTTCTTC. Amino acids: CASSVEVTPYNEQFF.

This chain uses TRBV12-3 or TRBV12-4 with TRBJ2-1; D gene uncertain. This CDR3 has 14 amino acids. V lost 3 bases and J lost 2, with 8 bases in between. CDR3 sequence (DNA): TGTGCCAGCAGTTTCGGCGGAGCCTACAATGAGCAGTTCTTC. Translating it yields CASSFGGAYNEQFF.

The rearrangement links TRBV19 to TRBJ2-1, with D possibly TRBD2 on 6 matching bases. CDR1 is LNHDA, CDR2 SQIVND, per germline (reference sequence). V was trimmed by 8 bases and J by 4 bases, leaving 6 bases between them. The CDR3 contains 11 residues. CDR3 in DNA: TGTGCCAGTGGACTATACAATGAGCAGTTCTTC. Translation gives CASGLYNEQFF.

The chain employs TRBV10-1 and TRBJ1-1; D gene uncertain. Germline loops: CDR1 WNHNN, CDR2 SYGVQD (reference sequence). V was trimmed by 5 bases and J by 4 bases, leaving 11 bases between them. The CDR3 loop spans 13 amino acids. DNA of the CDR3: TGCGCCAGCAGTCCCGACTTTGGCACTGAAGCTTTCTTT. It specifies CASSPDFGTEAFF.

The chain has TRBV12-3 or TRBV12-4 and TRBJ1-1; 7 bases line up with TRBD1. V lost 6 bases, J lost 4 bases, and 11 bases stayed unmatched. This CDR3 region has 15 residues. In DNA, the CDR3 is TGTGCCAGCAGCGGGATAAGACAGGGTGGCACTGAAGCTTTCTTT. Its translation: CASSGIRQGGTEAFF.

V is TRBV28 and J is TRBJ1-5, with D unclear. This CDR3 comprises 11 residues. V lost 8 bases to trimming and J lost 3 bases, with 5 bases between them. From germline, CDR1 is MDHEN and CDR2 SYDVKM. The CDR3 reads CASQDNQPQHF. DNA for the CDR3: TGTGCCAGCCAAGACAATCAGCCCCAGCATTTT.

The V and J genes are TRBV29-1 and TRBJ1-5, with TRBD1 as a possible D gene (5 bases). Looked up from germline, CDR1 is SQVTM and CDR2 is ANQGSEA. The CDR3 loop spans 13 amino acids. The V gene lost 1 base and the J gene lost 2 bases, with 6 bases spanning the gap. The CDR3, as DNA: TGCAGCGTTGAAGGGGACCGCAATCAGCCCCAGCATTTT. It translates to CSVEGDRNQPQHF.